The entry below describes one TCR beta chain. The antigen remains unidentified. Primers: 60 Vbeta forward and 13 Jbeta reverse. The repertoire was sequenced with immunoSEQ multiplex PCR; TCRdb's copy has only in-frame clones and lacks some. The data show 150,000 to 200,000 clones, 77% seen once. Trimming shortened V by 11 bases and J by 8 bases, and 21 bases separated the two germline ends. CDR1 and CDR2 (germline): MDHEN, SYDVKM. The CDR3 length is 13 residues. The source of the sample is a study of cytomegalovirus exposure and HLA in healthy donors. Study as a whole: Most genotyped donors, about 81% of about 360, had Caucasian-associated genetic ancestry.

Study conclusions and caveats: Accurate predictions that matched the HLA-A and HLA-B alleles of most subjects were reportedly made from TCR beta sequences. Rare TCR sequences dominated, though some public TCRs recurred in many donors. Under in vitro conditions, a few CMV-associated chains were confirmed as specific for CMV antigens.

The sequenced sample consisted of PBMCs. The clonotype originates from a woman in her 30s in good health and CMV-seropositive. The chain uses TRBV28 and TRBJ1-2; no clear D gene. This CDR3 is CAYAPPGWGGYTF. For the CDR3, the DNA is TGTGCCTACGCCCCCCCGGGGTGGGGAGGCTACACCTTC.